The TCR beta chain under discussion was sequenced for a study of blood T cell repertoires in COVID-19. It was during active infection that Seattle patients were enrolled and then longitudinally followed. This table comes from immunoSEQ multiplex PCR, and its TCRdb copy is limited to in-frame clones, with some not included. The table includes approximately 440,000 clones, approximately 88% detected once. Trimming removed 3 bases from V and 0 bases from J, with 17 bases in between. Germline lookup yields CDR1 KGHSH and CDR2 LQKENI. CDR3 size: 17 residues. Sequencing input: peripheral blood. The TCR comes from a woman aged 50 to 60 with COVID-19, enrolled during active disease. The chain recombines TRBV18 with TRBJ1-1, with D possibly TRBD1 on 6 matching bases. In nucleotides, the CDR3 is TGTGCCAGCTCACCCCTGGACACAGGGACGGTGAACACTGAAGCTTTCTTT. Protein sequence: CASSPLDTGTVNTEAFF.